A selection of T cell receptor beta chains follows, all from one sample in a study of T-cell reconstitution after alpha-beta-depleted transplantation in children. TCRdb reprocessed the PCR reads via MiXCR and lists one record per CDR3 protein. The table lists around 800,000 distinct CDR3 sequences, 15% to 20% of them singletons. This material consisted of PBMCs, mostly from graft donor cells, taken 360 days after TCRalphabeta/CD19-depleted stem cell transplant. The receptors originated from a male patient aged 10 to 17 who had a stem cell transplant for acute lymphoblastic leukemia, so the T cells may come from the graft donor. CDR3s include the opening cysteine and the closing phenylalanine or tryptophan. D genes are given only for firm matches. Only part of the rows carry a size: once, few, many, or a class if the clone is expanded.

J gene: TRBJ2-7
D gene: NA
clone size: few
V gene: TRBV20-1
CDR3 protein: CCARETPSHPYEQYF

J gene: TRBJ1-2
D gene: NA
clone size: NA
V gene: TRBV27
CDR3 protein: CASSLWGRHGYTF

J gene: TRBJ2-2
D gene: NA
clone size: NA
V gene: TRBV12-3/TRBV12-4
CDR3 protein: CASSLMGGRTGELFF

J gene: TRBJ2-1
D gene: TRBD1
clone size: few
V gene: TRBV20-1
CDR3 protein: CSAEIRGRDYEQFF

J gene: TRBJ2-2
D gene: NA
clone size: NA
V gene: TRBV7-9
CDR3 protein: CASSRGPGQTGELFF

J gene: TRBJ2-7
D gene: NA
clone size: NA
V gene: TRBV12-3/TRBV12-4
CDR3 protein: CASSSFNEQYF

J gene: TRBJ2-5
D gene: NA
clone size: NA
V gene: TRBV12-3/TRBV12-4
CDR3 protein: CASSLLSSETQYF

J gene: TRBJ2-5
D gene: NA
clone size: few
V gene: TRBV7-2
CDR3 protein: CASSLDGQLGETQYF

J gene: TRBJ1-5
D gene: NA
clone size: few
V gene: TRBV12-3/TRBV12-4
CDR3 protein: CASSLSRGRNNQPQHF

J gene: TRBJ1-4
D gene: NA
clone size: few
V gene: TRBV7-9
CDR3 protein: CASTVLKGLVNEKLFF

J gene: TRBJ1-1
D gene: NA
clone size: few
V gene: TRBV3-1
CDR3 protein: CASWGGATEAFF

J gene: TRBJ2-7
D gene: TRBD1
clone size: few
V gene: TRBV29-1
CDR3 protein: CSVEPGQGLREQYF

J gene: TRBJ2-2
D gene: NA
clone size: few
V gene: TRBV2
CDR3 protein: CASSGFVGAPGTGELFF

J gene: TRBJ1-1
D gene: NA
clone size: NA
V gene: TRBV20-1
CDR3 protein: CSATTTEAFF

J gene: TRBJ2-7
D gene: NA
clone size: NA
V gene: TRBV5-1
CDR3 protein: CASSLRGRIAYEQYF

J gene: TRBJ1-5
D gene: NA
clone size: few
V gene: TRBV10-3
CDR3 protein: CAISTDRTNQPQHF

J gene: TRBJ2-2
D gene: NA
clone size: few
V gene: TRBV6-1
CDR3 protein: CASTHGRGATGELFF

J gene: TRBJ2-2
D gene: NA
clone size: many
V gene: TRBV7-2
CDR3 protein: CASSLVSNTGELFF

J gene: TRBJ2-7
D gene: NA
clone size: NA
V gene: TRBV9
CDR3 protein: CASSVATGDEQYF

J gene: TRBJ2-3
D gene: TRBD1
clone size: NA
V gene: TRBV29-1
CDR3 protein: CSGLDRVGTDTQYF

J gene: TRBJ1-1
D gene: TRBD1
clone size: few
V gene: TRBV25-1
CDR3 protein: CASINTYRGGTEAFF

J gene: TRBJ1-1
D gene: NA
clone size: NA
V gene: TRBV4-1
CDR3 protein: CASSQDRRMGDTEAFF

J gene: TRBJ2-7
D gene: NA
clone size: NA
V gene: TRBV29-1
CDR3 protein: CSVADNEQYF

J gene: TRBJ2-2
D gene: NA
clone size: many
V gene: TRBV7-2
CDR3 protein: CASSNDRFTGELFF

J gene: TRBJ2-7
D gene: NA
clone size: few
V gene: TRBV12-3/TRBV12-4
CDR3 protein: CASSSGDWIYEQYF

J gene: TRBJ2-7
D gene: TRBD2
clone size: many
V gene: TRBV4-1
CDR3 protein: CASSSPGTSGRYEQYF

J gene: TRBJ2-3
D gene: NA
clone size: few
V gene: TRBV9
CDR3 protein: CASSSPRAAGLTDTQYF

J gene: TRBJ2-7
D gene: NA
clone size: NA
V gene: TRBV7-8
CDR3 protein: CASSLTRLSSYEQYF

J gene: TRBJ2-1
D gene: TRBD2
clone size: NA
V gene: TRBV11-3
CDR3 protein: CASSSGGRVNEQFF

J gene: TRBJ2-2
D gene: NA
clone size: few
V gene: TRBV11-2
CDR3 protein: CASSLENPRFTGELFF

J gene: TRBJ2-1
D gene: NA
clone size: few
V gene: TRBV24-1
CDR3 protein: CATMPDSLLSGGEQFF

J gene: TRBJ2-3
D gene: NA
clone size: few
V gene: TRBV5-6
CDR3 protein: CASSLDGPWGTDTQYF

J gene: TRBJ2-1
D gene: NA
clone size: few
V gene: TRBV7-3
CDR3 protein: CASSLELDNEQFF

J gene: TRBJ2-1
D gene: NA
clone size: few
V gene: TRBV12-3/TRBV12-4
CDR3 protein: CASRPLYGAEQFF

J gene: TRBJ2-1
D gene: TRBD1
clone size: NA
V gene: TRBV3-1
CDR3 protein: CASSLLKPGQGWNEQFF

J gene: TRBJ2-4
D gene: NA
clone size: NA
V gene: TRBV5-1
CDR3 protein: CASSPPGTAGRIQYF

J gene: TRBJ2-5
D gene: TRBD1
clone size: few
V gene: TRBV4-1
CDR3 protein: CASSQEGTGGQETQYF

J gene: TRBJ2-3
D gene: NA
clone size: NA
V gene: TRBV4-2
CDR3 protein: CASSQDVGQARTDTQYF

J gene: TRBJ2-7
D gene: TRBD2
clone size: few
V gene: TRBV20-1
CDR3 protein: CSVPTSGSPYEQYF

J gene: TRBJ1-1
D gene: NA
clone size: NA
V gene: TRBV6-5
CDR3 protein: CASSYSTHRNTEAFF